The TCR beta chain under discussion was sequenced for a study of T cell changes during pregnancy in multiple sclerosis (dated by TCRdb to the late 2010s). For the study in its entirety: The study looked at changes in the T cell repertoire across pregnancy in women with multiple sclerosis.

A word on this clone: Its antigen is unknown. Base qualities are not provided; no much larger clone lies one nucleotide away.

The junction shows trimming of 2 bases on V and 2 bases on J, and the gene matches do not reach 2 bases of it. The germline V gene (reference sequence) yields SGHNT for CDR1 and YYREEE for CDR2. Taken from cysteine to phenylalanine, the CDR3 has 14 residues. Only the CDR3 portion is preserved as DNA: 42 bases, with reading frame beginning at the first base. Library method: the immunoSEQ multiplex PCR assay. The table was pulled from immuneACCESS by TCRdb, which kept in-frame rearrangements only. Such tables lose some clones; where checked, under half of the loss comes from unresolved V genes, and the rest has no known cause. Counted in this sample were more than 35,000 clones; approximately 91% of them appeared once. Around 10% of the sample belongs to the ten largest clones.

The chain links TRBV5-4 with TRBJ2-3; 7 bases in between match TRBD1. Material: CD8+ T cells from peripheral blood mononuclear cells, obtained after pregnancy. This TCR was recovered from a female donor with multiple sclerosis, enrolled in a pregnancy study. The CDR3 protein sequence reads: CASSLTGATDTQYF. The DNA sequence reads TGTGCCAGCAGCTTAACAGGGGCCACAGATACGCAGTATTTT.